The clone carrying this T cell receptor (beta chain) was seen many times. Its target is unknown. The sample comes from a study of response to subunit inactivated influenza vaccine. Study-wide results and caveats: Few new T cells, the authors suggested, are recruited by each seasonal influenza vaccination.

In TCRdb, the RT-PCR reads were re-called with MiXCR into one record per CDR3 protein. The sample gives roughly 650,000 distinct CDR3 sequences, approximately 15% of which show up once; roughly 7.2% is in the top ten. This CDR3 spans 14 amino acids. V lost 2 bases and J 6 bases, leaving 11 bases between the germline ends. Germline CDR1 and CDR2: MDHEN and SYDVKM. This receptor was obtained from a man in his fifties who received an inactivated influenza vaccine. This rearrangement joins TRBV28 to TRBJ1-5; D might be TRBD1 (5 bases). The specimen was PBMCs from blood, collected 14 days before vaccination. DNA of the CDR3: TGTGCCAGCAGTTTACTGGGGCTTGGTCAGCCCCAGCATTTT. It yields the protein CASSLLGLGQPQHF.